Below, 29 T cell receptor beta chains from the same sample are listed, as sequenced in a study of early T cells in non-severe SARS-CoV-2 infection. TCRdb reprocessed the 5' RACE reads via MiXCR and lists one record per CDR3 protein. The table shows tens of thousands of distinct CDR3 sequences, with 11% to 15% occurring only once. Source material: whole blood. These receptors originate from an adult who was a healthcare worker with PCR-confirmed SARS-CoV-2 infection or an uninfected control (not recorded which).

In the case of this clonotype: A much larger clone is a single base away; this may be a read error. This chain uses TRBV10-3 with TRBJ2-2; D gene ambiguous. Per the germline V gene, CDR1 is ENHRY and CDR2 is SYGVKD. This CDR3 region has 14 residues. CDR3 coding DNA: TGTGGCATCACAACCGACCCGAACACCGGGGAGCTGTTTTTT. Translated: CGITTDPNTGELFF.

This clonotype was picked up a small number of times. The chain employs TRBV19 and TRBJ1-5, with D possibly being TRBD1 (5 bases). This CDR3 comprises 16 residues. In germline, CDR1 is LNHDA, CDR2 SQIVND (reference sequence). Deletions cut 4 bases from V and 5 bases from J, with 18 bases between. The CDR3 DNA follows: TGTGCCAGTAGTAACACGCAGGGAGTCCTAGATCAGCCCCAGCATTTT. Translated, it gives CASSNTQGVLDQPQHF.

The V call is TRBV4-2, the J call TRBJ2-3; 7 nucleotides line up with TRBD1. Trimming at V came to 4 bases and at J to 6 bases, leaving 7 bases not matched to a gene. The CDR3 is made up of 14 amino acids. Looked up from germline, CDR1 is LGHNA and CDR2 is YNFKEQ. The CDR3 coding sequence is TGTGCCAGCAGCCCGGGACAGTCCTGGGATACGCAGTATTTT. Translated: CASSPGQSWDTQYF.

Many counts were recorded for this clonotype. This rearrangement joins TRBV19 to TRBJ2-7, with D hard to call. Germline V CDR1 and CDR2: LNHDA, SQIVND (reference sequence). V was shortened by 1 base and J by 3 bases, with 10 bases between the two germline ends. CDR3 size: 14 residues. Here the CDR3 reads CASSIGGFLYEQYF. The CDR3 DNA follows: TGTGCCAGTAGTATAGGCGGCTTCCTCTACGAGCAGTACTTC.

This clonotype has a count of ten or more. The chain combines TRBV10-3 with TRBJ2-3; weak D call: TRBD2 (6 bases). Germline lookup yields CDR1 ENHRY and CDR2 SYGVKD. Between the trimmed V and J ends, which lost 11 bases and 5 bases, there was a span of 20 bases. This CDR3 contains 14 residues. CDR3 in amino acids: CALRGGKAGDTQYF. Written as DNA, the CDR3 is TGTGCCCTAAGAGGTGGAAAAGCGGGAGATACGCAGTATTTT.

This clonotype was picked up a small number of times. The V gene is TRBV21-1, the J gene TRBJ2-5; the table's D gene call, TRBD1, was not cross checked with the DNA. TRBV21-1 is deemed a pseudogene. This CDR3 comprises 15 residues. The CDR3, as DNA: TGTGCCAGCAGCACCTGGGACAGGGGGGGAGAGACCCAGTACTTC. Protein sequence: CASSTWDRGGETQYF.

This clonotype was observed at least ten times. The chain carries TRBV20-1 and TRBJ1-2; no definite D call. V lost 3 bases and J lost 2, with 10 bases in between. CDR1 DFQATT and CDR2 SNEGSKA come from the germline V gene (reference sequence). CDR3 length equals 13 residues. The CDR3 DNA reads TGCAGTGCTAGTCCCGATTTGAACTATGGCTACACCTTC. Translation gives CSASPDLNYGYTF.

This clonotype has only a few counts. J is TRBJ1-5 and V is TRBV19; no clear D. V lost 3 bases to trimming and J lost 5 bases, with 8 bases between them. The germline V gene encodes CDR1 LNHDA and CDR2 SQIVND (reference sequence). The CDR3 sequence is 13 residues long. This chain's CDR3 is CASSMPTHQPQHF. The CDR3 DNA sequence: TGTGCCAGTAGTATGCCAACGCATCAGCCCCAGCATTTT.

This clonotype was detected a few times. The gene calls are TRBV7-6 and TRBJ2-3; 11 bases align to TRBD1. Per the germline V gene, CDR1 is SGHVS and CDR2 is FNYEAQ. J was trimmed by 11 bases and V by 0 bases; bases with no gene match: 13. The CDR3 consists of 17 residues. CDR3 nucleotide sequence: TGTGCCAGCAGCTTAGCGCGGACAGGGGGCGCGTCTGTTGGGCAGTATTTT. This codes for CASSLARTGGASVGQYF.

In this sample, this clonotype turned up a few times. The V and J genes are TRBV2 and TRBJ2-7; D not certain. Germline CDR1 is SNHLY and CDR2 is FYNNEI. V lost 8 bases and J lost 0, with 14 bases in between. CDR3 length: 14 amino acids. The CDR3 DNA reads TGTGCCAGCGGGGTGGACCGCCTCTCCTACGAGCAGTACTTC. This sequence encodes CASGVDRLSYEQYF.

This clonotype has just a few counts. The chain links TRBV5-4 to TRBJ2-3; a possible D gene is TRBD1 (5 bases). The CDR3 is made up of 13 amino acids. With 4 bases removed from V and 6 bases from J, the gap between germline ends came to 12 bases. Germline values: CDR1 SGHNT, CDR2 YYREEE (reference sequence). CDR3 DNA sequence: TGTGCCAGCAGCGGACACCCAGGGGATACGCAGTATTTT. Translating it yields CASSGHPGDTQYF.

J is TRBJ2-7 and V is TRBV4-1, with a tentative D call TRBD1 (6 bases). Germline V CDR1 and CDR2: MGHRA, YSYEKL. CDR3 length: 14 residues. V lost 4 bases and J 2 bases, leaving 12 bases between the germline ends. CDR3 amino acids: CASSPDAGAYEQYF. In DNA form, the CDR3 reads TGCGCCAGCAGCCCCGACGCAGGGGCCTACGAGCAGTACTTC.

The V call is TRBV6-5, the J call TRBJ2-2; the D is unclear. This CDR3 has 14 amino acids. Germline CDR1 is MNHEY and CDR2 is SVGAGI. V lost 2 bases and J 4 bases, leaving 8 bases between the germline ends. The CDR3 sequence is CASSYARPTGELFF. The CDR3 DNA follows: TGTGCCAGCAGTTACGCCCGCCCCACCGGGGAGCTGTTTTTT.

This clonotype was recorded at least ten times. The chain joins TRBV19 to TRBJ2-1; D possibly corresponds to TRBD2 (5 bases). In germline, CDR1 is LNHDA, CDR2 SQIVND (reference sequence). The CDR3 totals 13 residues. V shed 10 bases and J shed 3 bases, with 13 bases lying between them. The CDR3: CAIPNAGYNEQFF. The CDR3 DNA sequence: TGTGCCATTCCTAACGCGGGCTACAATGAGCAGTTCTTC.

The chain has TRBV29-1 and TRBJ1-1; D not resolved. Germline V CDR1 and CDR2: SQVTM, ANQGSEA. The CDR3 sequence is 13 residues long. The CDR3 DNA reads as TGCAGTACGCGACCAAGACTAAACACTGAAGCTTTCTTT. This codes for CSTRPRLNTEAFF.

CDR3 protein: CASSPGRTGVNIQYF. The CDR3 nucleotides are TGTGCCAGCAGCCCGGGGAGGACAGGGGTCAACATTCAGTACTTC. This chain joins TRBV11-2 and TRBJ2-4; the match to TRBD1 covers 9 bases. The CDR3 extends over 15 amino acids. Germline CDR1 reads SGHAT; CDR2 reads FQNNGV. Trimming removed 5 bases from V and 7 bases from J; junction bases left unmatched: 9. Together with reference TRBV11-2 and TRBJ2-4, the CDR3 gives the full variable domain: EAGVAQSPRYKIIEKRQSVAFWCNPISGHATLYWYQQILGQGPKLLIQFQNNGVVDDSQLPKDRFSAERLKGVDSTLKIQPAKLEDSAVYLCASSPGRTGVNIQYFGAGTRLSVL.

The chain joins TRBV28 to TRBJ2-1; 13 nucleotides match TRBD2. Germline V lookup: CDR1 MDHEN, CDR2 SYDVKM. V lost 10 bases and J lost 5; bases outside the gene matches: 5. The CDR3 consists of 14 residues. The CDR3 sequence: CATTGLAGHNEQFF. Written as DNA, the CDR3 is TGTGCCACCACGGGACTAGCGGGACACAATGAGCAGTTCTTC.

This clonotype was picked up many times. J is TRBJ1-4 and V is TRBV6-5, with 8 bases that match TRBD1. Germline V gene sequence: CDR1 MNHEY, CDR2 SVGAGI. V was clipped by 6 bases and J by 7 bases; unmatched bases: 10. The CDR3 has 15 residues. The chain's CDR3 is CASSSQGAGGEKLFF. The CDR3 DNA reads as TGTGCCAGCAGCTCCCAGGGGGCGGGAGGTGAAAAACTGTTTTTT.

This clonotype was recorded at least ten times. The rearrangement joins TRBV7-9 to TRBJ1-1; TRBD1 matches at 8 bases. The germline CDR1 and CDR2 sequences are SEHNR and FQNEAQ (reference sequence). The trim removed 4 bases at V and 11 bases at J, leaving 3 bases unmatched. This CDR3 comprises 11 residues. This CDR3 reads CASSSGQGAFF. In nucleotides, the CDR3 is TGTGCCAGCAGCTCCGGACAGGGCGCTTTCTTT.

This clonotype was detected only a few times. The chain combines TRBV7-9 with TRBJ2-7; the D call may be TRBD1 or TRBD2 (5 bases each). Germline V gives CDR1 SEHNR, CDR2 FQNEAQ (reference sequence). V lost 4 bases and J 5 bases, leaving 15 bases between the germline ends. CDR3 length: 14 amino acids. The DNA for the CDR3 is TGTGCCAGCAGCTACGCCGGGACGCCGGACGAGCAGTACTTC. This translates into CASSYAGTPDEQYF. Full variable domain (remainder filled in from reference TRBV7-9 and TRBJ2-7): DTGVSQNPRHKITKRGQNVTFRCDPISEHNRLYWYRQTLGQGPEFLTYFQNEAQLEKSRLLSDRFSAERPKGSFSTLEIQRTEQGDSAMYLCASSYAGTPDEQYFGPGTRLTVT.

This clonotype was picked up many times. The V call is TRBV5-5, the J call TRBJ2-3; D unclear. Germline V gene sequence: CDR1 SGHKS, CDR2 YYEKEE (reference sequence). This CDR3 is 10 amino acids long. The V and J ends lost 3 bases and 6 bases respectively, with 2 bases between them. The CDR3 sequence is CASSSDTQYF. In DNA form, the CDR3 reads TGTGCCAGCAGCTCGGATACGCAGTATTTT. Variable domain in full (rest from reference TRBV5-5 and TRBJ2-3): DAGVTQSPTHLIKTRGQQVTLRCSPISGHKSVSWYQQVLGQGPQFIFQYYEKEERGRGNFPDRFSARQFPNYSSELNVNALLLGDSALYLCASSSDTQYFGPGTRLTVL.

This clonotype was counted only a few times. The chain recombines TRBV6-6 with TRBJ2-1; D is perhaps TRBD1 or TRBD2 (6 bases each). The CDR3 has 15 residues. Germline-derived CDR1 and CDR2 are MNHNY and SVGAGI (reference sequence). V lost 6 bases and J 6 bases, leaving 18 bases between the germline ends. The CDR3 DNA reads TGTGCCAGCAGCCCCCCCGGGGGCGACCCCAATGAGCAGTTCTTC. This gives the protein CASSPPGGDPNEQFF.

In its sample, this clonotype was seen a few times. V gene TRBV20-1 combines with J gene TRBJ2-7, with D maybe TRBD2 (5 bases). V was clipped by 3 bases and J by 7 bases, with 10 bases between them. The CDR3 consists of 11 residues. Germline CDR1 reads DFQATT; CDR2 reads SNEGSKA (reference sequence). CDR3 coding DNA: TGCAGTGCTAGGGACCTAGCTGAGCAGTACTTC. Translation: CSARDLAEQYF.

This clonotype was counted a few times. The chain carries TRBV29-1 and TRBJ2-1; 8 nucleotides align to TRBD1. CDR1 is SQVTM, CDR2 ANQGSEA, per germline. Trimming took 0 bases from V and 5 from J; bases not matched to a gene: 3. CDR3 size: 14 residues. The CDR3 region has the DNA TGCAGCGTTGAAGATTGGGACAGGCACAATGAGCAGTTCTTC. Translating it yields CSVEDWDRHNEQFF.

This clonotype was seen a handful of times. This chain joins TRBV7-9 and TRBJ2-5; 11 bases line up with TRBD2. The CDR3 runs to 14 residues. J lost 4 bases, V lost 11 bases, and 9 bases had no gene match. Germline values: CDR1 SEHNR, CDR2 FQNEAQ (reference sequence). The CDR3 sequence: CAADWGLAVETQYF. CDR3 sequence (DNA): TGTGCCGCGGATTGGGGACTAGCGGTAGAGACCCAGTACTTC.

V usage is TRBV3-1 and J usage is TRBJ2-7; 11 positions agree with TRBD1. The CDR3 is 15 residues long. CDR1 and CDR2 from the germline V gene are LGHDT and YNNKEL (reference sequence). V was clipped by 1 base and J by 3 bases; unmatched bases: 2. CDR3 in amino acids: CASSQGTGGVYEQYF. The CDR3 DNA sequence: TGTGCCAGCAGCCAAGGGACAGGGGGCGTCTACGAGCAGTACTTC.

The chain couples TRBV20-1 to TRBJ2-1, with 10 positions matching TRBD2. The V gene's germline CDR1 is DFQATT and CDR2 SNEGSKA (reference sequence). The CDR3 runs 15 residues. With V trimmed by 3 bases and J by 7 bases, 9 bases remained unmatched. This CDR3 reads CSARLLAGYNNEQFF. CDR3 in DNA: TGCAGTGCTAGGCTACTAGCGGGATATAATAATGAGCAGTTCTTC.

This chain uses TRBV9 with TRBJ2-1; 7 bases agree with TRBD2. CDR1 SGDLS and CDR2 YYNGEE come from the germline V gene. The V gene end was trimmed by 4 bases and the J gene end by 7 bases; junction bases not matched to a gene: 8. CDR3 size: 14 residues. As DNA, the CDR3 is TGTGCCAGCAGCCCAACCCCGGGGGGTAATGAGCAGTTCTTC. Its translation: CASSPTPGGNEQFF.

The chain joins TRBV9 to TRBJ2-3; 7 bases are a match to TRBD2. Per germline, CDR1 SGDLS and CDR2 YYNGEE. V shed 0 bases and J 5 bases; nucleotides not matched to a gene: 6. The CDR3 spans 15 residues. The CDR3, as DNA: TGTGCCAGCAGCGTAGCTAGTGGGACTAAAGATACGCAGTATTTT. Translation: CASSVASGTKDTQYF.